The rows below give T cell receptor beta chains drawn from one sample of a study of T cells in Graves' hyperthyroidism and ophthalmopathy. TCRdb reanalysed the multiplex PCR reads using MiXCR and keeps one entry per CDR3 protein. The sample contains 240,000 or so distinct CDR3 sequences, about 16% of which appear only once. Sequencing used blood. The receptors here all came from a young woman with Graves' ophthalmopathy. The CDR3 runs from the conserved cysteine through the conserved F or W. D genes are given only for firm matches. Clone size is stated in some rows and not others, as once, few, many or a class when expanded.

DNA	CDR3	D	V	J	size
TGTGCCAGCAGTTCTCTCGGGACAGGGGGGATGAATCAGCCCCAGCATTTT	CASSSLGTGGMNQPQHF	TRBD1	TRBV28	TRBJ1-5	-
TGTGCCATCAGCGATAATGCCGGGACGAGTAATGAGCAGTTCTTC	CAISDNAGTSNEQFF	-	TRBV10-3	TRBJ2-1	many
TGTGCCAGCAGTTCCGGGACAGGGGGAGTGAACACTGAAGCTTTCTTT	CASSSGTGGVNTEAFF	TRBD1	TRBV12-3/TRBV12-4	TRBJ1-1	-
TGCAGTGCTAGAGTGGTGGAGAGCGGCCGCTCCTACAATGAGCAGTTCTTC	CSARVVESGRSYNEQFF	-	TRBV20-1	TRBJ2-1	many
TGTGCCAGCAGCGTAAAACTAGCGGGAGGGGCAGATACGCAGTATTTT	CASSVKLAGGADTQYF	TRBD2	TRBV9	TRBJ2-3	-
TGTGCCAGCTGGACAGGGGGCGCGGCCGAGCAGTACTTC	CASWTGGAAEQYF	TRBD1	TRBV25-1	TRBJ2-7	many
TGCAGTGCATTGGACAGGCGAGGGGGAGGTGAGCAGTACTTC	CSALDRRGGGEQYF	-	TRBV20-1	TRBJ2-7	many
TGCAGTGCTAGGCGGACAGGGGCCTACGAGCAGTACTTC	CSARRTGAYEQYF	TRBD1	TRBV20-1	TRBJ2-7	many
TGTGCCAGCACCATCCGGGGGAACGGGGAGACCCAGTACTTC	CASTIRGNGETQYF	-	TRBV28	TRBJ2-5	many
TGCAGTGCCCCCTGGGGGGGGGAGAACACTGAGGCTTTCTTT	CSAPWGGENTEAFF	-	TRBV20-1	TRBJ1-1	-
TGTGCCAGCAGCCCTATTCGACTAGCGGGGTACGAGCAGTACTTC	CASSPIRLAGYEQYF	TRBD2	TRBV11-2	TRBJ2-7	-
TGTGCCAGCAGCCCATGGACAAGGATTTACGAGCAGTACTTC	CASSPWTRIYEQYF	-	TRBV3-1	TRBJ2-7	many
TGTGCCAGCAGTTACTCGACGCCTAGCGGGAGTTTGTATACGCAGTATTTT	CASSYSTPSGSLYTQYF	TRBD2	TRBV6-5	TRBJ2-3	many
TGTGCCATCAGTGAGTCGTACGGGGGGAGTTTCCAAGAGACCCAGTACTTC	CAISESYGGSFQETQYF	TRBD2	TRBV10-3	TRBJ2-5	many
TGTGCCAGCAGCCCTACAGGGGCGGAGGGCTACACCTTC	CASSPTGAEGYTF	TRBD1	TRBV7-9	TRBJ1-2	-
TGCGCCAGCAGCTTTTTATTTAGTCGATGGCAAGAGACCCAGTACTTC	CASSFLFSRWQETQYF	-	TRBV5-1	TRBJ2-5	-
TGTGCCAGCAGCTTACGGCCTAGCGGGAGAGCCAGGCAGTTCTTC	CASSLRPSGRARQFF	TRBD2	TRBV7-2	TRBJ2-1	-
TGTGCCAGCAGCCAAAGGGCTAGCGGCTACGAGCAGTACTTC	CASSQRASGYEQYF	TRBD2	TRBV6-1	TRBJ2-7	many
TGTGGGTCGAGTGTATCTGGGGCCAACGTCCTGACTTTC	CGSSVSGANVLTF	-	TRBV19	TRBJ2-6	few
TGTGCCAGCAGATTAGCGGAGAGGGTGTCCTACGAGCAGTACTTC	CASRLAERVSYEQYF	-	TRBV28	TRBJ2-7	many
TGTGCCAGCAGTGAGCTGGGGACCACAAAAGAGACCCAGTACTTC	CASSELGTTKETQYF	-	TRBV25-1	TRBJ2-5	many
TGTGCCAGCAGCCAAGATCCCCTAGCGGGAGCTGGGGAGACCCAGTACTTC	CASSQDPLAGAGETQYF	TRBD2	TRBV3-1	TRBJ2-5	many